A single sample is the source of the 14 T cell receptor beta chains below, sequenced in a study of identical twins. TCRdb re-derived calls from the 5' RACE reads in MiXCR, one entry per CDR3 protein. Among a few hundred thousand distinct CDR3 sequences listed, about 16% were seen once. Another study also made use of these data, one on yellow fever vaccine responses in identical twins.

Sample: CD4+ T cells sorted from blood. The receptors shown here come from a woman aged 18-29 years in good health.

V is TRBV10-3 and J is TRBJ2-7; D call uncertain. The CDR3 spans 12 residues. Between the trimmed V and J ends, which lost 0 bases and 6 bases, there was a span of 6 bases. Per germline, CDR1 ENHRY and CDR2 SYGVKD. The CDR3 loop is CAISESTVEQYF. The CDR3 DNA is TGTGCCATCAGTGAGTCTACAGTCGAGCAGTACTTC.

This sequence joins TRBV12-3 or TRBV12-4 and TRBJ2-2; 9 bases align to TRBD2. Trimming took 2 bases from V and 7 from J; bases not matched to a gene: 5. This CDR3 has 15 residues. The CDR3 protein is CASSLQAGGGGELFF. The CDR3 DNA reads TGTGCCAGCAGTTTACAGGCGGGAGGGGGCGGGGAGCTGTTTTTT.

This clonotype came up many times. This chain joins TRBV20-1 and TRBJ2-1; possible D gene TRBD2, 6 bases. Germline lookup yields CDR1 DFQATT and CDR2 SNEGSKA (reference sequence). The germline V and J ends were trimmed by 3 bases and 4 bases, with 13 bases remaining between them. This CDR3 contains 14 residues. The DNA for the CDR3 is TGCAGTGCTAGGGGCCTAGCGTCTTACAATGAGCAGTTCTTC. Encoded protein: CSARGLASYNEQFF.

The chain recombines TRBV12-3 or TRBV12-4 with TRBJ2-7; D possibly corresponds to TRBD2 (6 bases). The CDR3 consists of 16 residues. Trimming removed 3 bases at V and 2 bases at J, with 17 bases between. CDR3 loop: CASSFGGGYMAYEQYF. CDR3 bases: TGTGCCAGCAGTTTCGGCGGAGGGTACATGGCCTACGAGCAGTACTTC.

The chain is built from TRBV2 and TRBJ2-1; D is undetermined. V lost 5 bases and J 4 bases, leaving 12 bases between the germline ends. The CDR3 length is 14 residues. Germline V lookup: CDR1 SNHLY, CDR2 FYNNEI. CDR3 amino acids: CASSFESTYNEQFF. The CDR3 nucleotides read TGTGCCAGCAGTTTTGAATCAACATACAATGAGCAGTTCTTC.

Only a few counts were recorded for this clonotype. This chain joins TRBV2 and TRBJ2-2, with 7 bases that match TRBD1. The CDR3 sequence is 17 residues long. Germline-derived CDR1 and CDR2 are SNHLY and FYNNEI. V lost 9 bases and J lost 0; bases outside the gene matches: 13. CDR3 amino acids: CARRGDRDRANTGELFF. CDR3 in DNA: TGTGCCAGGAGGGGCGACCGGGACAGAGCGAACACCGGGGAGCTGTTTTTT. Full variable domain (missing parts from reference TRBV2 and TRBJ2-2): EPEVTQTPSHQVTQMGQEVILRCVPISNHLYFYWYRQILGQKVEFLVSFYNNEISEKSEIFDDQFSVERPDGSNFTLKIRSTKLEDSAMYFCARRGDRDRANTGELFFGEGSRLTVL.

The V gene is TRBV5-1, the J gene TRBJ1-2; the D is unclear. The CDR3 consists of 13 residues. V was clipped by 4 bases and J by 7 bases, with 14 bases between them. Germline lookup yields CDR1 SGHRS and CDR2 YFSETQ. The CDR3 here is CASSLESVSGYTF. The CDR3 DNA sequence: TGCGCCAGCAGCCTGGAGTCGGTCTCTGGCTACACCTTC.

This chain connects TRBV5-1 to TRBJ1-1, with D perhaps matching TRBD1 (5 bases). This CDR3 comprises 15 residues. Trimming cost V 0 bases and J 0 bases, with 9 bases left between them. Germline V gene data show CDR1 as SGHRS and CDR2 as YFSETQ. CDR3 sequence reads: CASSLGETVNTEAFF. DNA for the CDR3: TGCGCCAGCAGCTTGGGCGAGACAGTGAACACTGAAGCTTTCTTT.

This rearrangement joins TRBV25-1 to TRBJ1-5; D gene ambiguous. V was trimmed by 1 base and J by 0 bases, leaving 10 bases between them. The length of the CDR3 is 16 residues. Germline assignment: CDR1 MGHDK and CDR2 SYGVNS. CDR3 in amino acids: CASSESERNSNQPQHF. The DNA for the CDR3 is TGTGCCAGCAGTGAATCTGAAAGAAATAGCAATCAGCCCCAGCATTTT. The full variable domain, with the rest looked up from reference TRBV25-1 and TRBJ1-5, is EADIYQTPRYLVIGTGKKITLECSQTMGHDKMYWYQQDPGMELHLIHYSYGVNSTEKGDLSSESTVSRIRTEHFPLTLESARPSHTSQYLCASSESERNSNQPQHFGDGTRLSIL.

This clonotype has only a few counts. CDR3 amino acids: CATSRDSGNRAEEQYF. The CDR3 coding sequence is TGTGCCACCAGCAGAGATAGCGGCAACAGGGCCGAAGAGCAGTACTTC. This chain links TRBV15 with TRBJ2-7, with D perhaps matching TRBD1 or TRBD2 (6 bases each). The CDR3 loop spans 16 amino acids. V was clipped by 0 bases and J by 7 bases, with 19 bases between them. Germline V gives CDR1 LNHNV, CDR2 YYDKDF (reference sequence).

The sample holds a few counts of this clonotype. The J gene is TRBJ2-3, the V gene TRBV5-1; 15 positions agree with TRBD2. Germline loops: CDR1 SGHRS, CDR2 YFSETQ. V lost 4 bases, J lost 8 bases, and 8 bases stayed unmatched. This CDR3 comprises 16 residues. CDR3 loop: CASSRTSGRDQGTQYF. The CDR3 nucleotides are TGCGCCAGCAGCAGGACTAGCGGGAGGGACCAGGGTACGCAGTATTTT.

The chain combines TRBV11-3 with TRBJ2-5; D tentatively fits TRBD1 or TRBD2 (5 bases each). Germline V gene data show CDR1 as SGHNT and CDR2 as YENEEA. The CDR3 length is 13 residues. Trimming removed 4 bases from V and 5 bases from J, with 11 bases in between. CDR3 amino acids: CASSSGPLETQYF. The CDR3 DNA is TGTGCCAGCAGCTCGGGACCGCTTGAGACCCAGTACTTC.

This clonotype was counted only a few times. The CDR3 loop is CASSLLQGRNTGELFF. The CDR3, as DNA: TGTGCCAGCAGTTTGCTTCAGGGGCGGAACACCGGGGAGCTGTTTTTT. The V and J genes are TRBV12-3 or TRBV12-4 and TRBJ2-2; tentatively, D is TRBD1 (6 bases). The CDR3 length is 16 residues. V gave up 3 bases and J gave up 1 base, with 12 bases separating them.

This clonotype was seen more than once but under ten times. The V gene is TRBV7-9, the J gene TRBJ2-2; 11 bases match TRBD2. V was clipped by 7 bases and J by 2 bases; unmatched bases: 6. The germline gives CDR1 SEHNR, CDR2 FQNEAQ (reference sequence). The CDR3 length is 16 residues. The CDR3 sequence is CASKLTSGANTGELFF. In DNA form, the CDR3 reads TGTGCCAGCAAACTGACTAGCGGGGCTAACACCGGGGAGCTGTTTTTT.